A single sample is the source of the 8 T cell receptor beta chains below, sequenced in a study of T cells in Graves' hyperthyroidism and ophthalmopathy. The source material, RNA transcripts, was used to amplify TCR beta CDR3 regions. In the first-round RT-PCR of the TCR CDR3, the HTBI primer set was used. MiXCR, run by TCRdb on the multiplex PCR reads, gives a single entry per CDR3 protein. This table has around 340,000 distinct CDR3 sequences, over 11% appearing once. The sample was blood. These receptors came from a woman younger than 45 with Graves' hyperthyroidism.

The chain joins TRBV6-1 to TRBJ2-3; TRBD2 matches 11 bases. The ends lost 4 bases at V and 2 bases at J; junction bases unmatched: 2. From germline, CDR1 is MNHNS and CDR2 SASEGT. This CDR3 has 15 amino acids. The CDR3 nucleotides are TGTGCCAGCAGTGCGACTAGCGGGGCCACAGATACGCAGTATTTT. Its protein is CASSATSGATDTQYF.

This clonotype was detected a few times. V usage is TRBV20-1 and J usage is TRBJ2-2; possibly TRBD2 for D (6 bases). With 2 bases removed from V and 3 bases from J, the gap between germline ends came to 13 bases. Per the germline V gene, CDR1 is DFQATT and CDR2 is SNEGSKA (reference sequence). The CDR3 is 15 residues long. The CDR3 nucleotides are TGCAGTGCTAGATGGGGGGAGCAGGACACCGGGGAGCTGTTTTTT. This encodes CSARWGEQDTGELFF.

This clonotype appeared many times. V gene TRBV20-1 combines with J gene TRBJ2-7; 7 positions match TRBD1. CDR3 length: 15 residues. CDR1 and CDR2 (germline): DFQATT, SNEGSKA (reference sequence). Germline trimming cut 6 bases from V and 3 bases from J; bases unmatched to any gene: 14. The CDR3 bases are TGCAGTGCCCCCCCCGCGGACAGGATGAGCTACGAGCAGTACTTC. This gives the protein CSAPPADRMSYEQYF.

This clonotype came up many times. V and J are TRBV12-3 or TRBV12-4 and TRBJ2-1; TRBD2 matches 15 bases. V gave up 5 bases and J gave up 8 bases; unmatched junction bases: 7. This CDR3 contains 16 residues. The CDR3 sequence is CASSRTSGRARDEQFF. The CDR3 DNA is TGTGCCAGCAGTAGGACTAGCGGGAGGGCCAGGGATGAGCAGTTCTTC.

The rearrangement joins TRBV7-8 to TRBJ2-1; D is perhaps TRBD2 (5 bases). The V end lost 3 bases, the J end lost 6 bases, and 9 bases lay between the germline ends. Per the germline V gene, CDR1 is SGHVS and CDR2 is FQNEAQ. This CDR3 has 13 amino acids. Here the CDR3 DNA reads TGTGCCAGCAGCTTCGTCACTAGCAATGAGCAGTTCTTC. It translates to CASSFVTSNEQFF.

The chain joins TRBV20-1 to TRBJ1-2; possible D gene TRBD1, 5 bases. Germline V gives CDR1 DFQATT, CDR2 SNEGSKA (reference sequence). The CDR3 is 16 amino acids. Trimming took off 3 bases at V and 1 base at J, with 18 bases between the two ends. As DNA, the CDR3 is TGCAGTGCTAGGGGGCGGTCACAGTGGGTTAACTATGGCTACACCTTC. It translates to CSARGRSQWVNYGYTF.

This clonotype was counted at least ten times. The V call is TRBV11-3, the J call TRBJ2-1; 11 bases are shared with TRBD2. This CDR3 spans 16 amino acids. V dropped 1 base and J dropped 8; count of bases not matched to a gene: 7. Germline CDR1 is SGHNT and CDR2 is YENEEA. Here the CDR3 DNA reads TGTGCCAGCAGCTTAGGAACGACTAGCGGGAAGGATGAGCAGTTCTTC. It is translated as CASSLGTTSGKDEQFF.

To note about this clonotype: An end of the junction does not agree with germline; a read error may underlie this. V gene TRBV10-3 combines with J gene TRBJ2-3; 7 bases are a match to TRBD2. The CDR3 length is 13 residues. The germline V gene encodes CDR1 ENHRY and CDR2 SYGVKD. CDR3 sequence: CAIMSGARDTLYF. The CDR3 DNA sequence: TGTGCCATCATGAGCGGGGCTAGGGATACGCTGTATTTT.